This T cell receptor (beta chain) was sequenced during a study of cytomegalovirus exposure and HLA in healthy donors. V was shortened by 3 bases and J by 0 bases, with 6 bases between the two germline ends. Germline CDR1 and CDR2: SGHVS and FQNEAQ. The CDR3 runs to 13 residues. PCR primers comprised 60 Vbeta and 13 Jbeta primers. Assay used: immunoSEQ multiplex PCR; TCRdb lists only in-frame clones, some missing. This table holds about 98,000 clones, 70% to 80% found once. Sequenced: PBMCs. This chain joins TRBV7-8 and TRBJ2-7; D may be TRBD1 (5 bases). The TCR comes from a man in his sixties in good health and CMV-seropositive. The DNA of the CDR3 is TGTGCCAGCAGCTTCGGACACTCCTACGAGCAGTACTTC. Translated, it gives CASSFGHSYEQYF.